This T cell receptor beta chain came from a study of CD8 T cells in ankylosing spondylitis. Overall study findings and caveats: Matched ankylosing spondylitis synovial fluid reportedly showed significant enrichment of disease-linked clones. It appeared that ankylosing spondylitis blood was characterized by a TCR beta motif of several highly homologous variants. Relatively scarce in peripheral blood, disease-linked clones were CD8+. Several of the motif variants were reported before in synovial fluid and blood from reactive arthritis.

Turning to this clonotype: Its antigen is still unknown.

In making TCR beta libraries, quantitative 5'-RACE with molecular barcodes was used. A single record per CDR3 protein comes from TCRdb applying MiXCR to the 5' RACE reads. The sample holds 800,000 to 900,000 distinct CDR3 sequences, roughly 10% seen once. Sequencing was carried out using blood, either unsorted or a sorted T cell fraction (not recorded which). The TCR was taken from a male donor with ankylosing spondylitis.

The CDR3 region is CASSPGRSPSYEQYF. As DNA, the CDR3 is TGTGCCAGCTCACCGGGACGCTCCCCTTCCTACGAGCAGTACTTC. The chain joins TRBV18 to TRBJ2-7; either TRBD1 or TRBD2 may supply D (5 bases each). The CDR3 is 15 amino acids. Germline V gene data show CDR1 as KGHSH and CDR2 as LQKENI. Trimming shortened V by 3 bases and J by 1 base, and 13 bases separated the two germline ends.